Here is one TCR beta chain with its context. Per the original methods: It was from reference gene primer amplification that nucleated cell counts were estimated. The method was immunoSEQ multiplex PCR; TCRdb's version includes in-frame clones alone and lacks a portion of them. That table supplies the V and J calls and clone size; D and trimming were determined from the DNA. There are about 280,000 clones in the sample; roughly 80% occur only once, and over 4% lies in the top ten. The cohort comprised adults aged about 18 to 100 years residing in approximately 25 US areas. This record comes from a study of blood T cell repertoires in COVID-19. Study summary: The United States, Italy and Spain provided the acute and convalescent COVID-19 samples. Sample material is recorded as cDNA or gDNA derived from T cells, B-cell-depleted T cells, or PBMCs.

Germline loops: CDR1 LNHDA, CDR2 SQIVND (reference sequence). The CDR3 is made up of 14 amino acids. J gave up 5 bases and V 5 bases, and 6 bases lay outside the gene matches. The sequence derives from a man aged 35 to 55 who had been exposed to COVID-19. This chain connects TRBV19 to TRBJ1-2; 9 bases agree with TRBD1. The sample taken for sequencing was PBMCs or T cells enriched from blood (not recorded which). Written as DNA, the CDR3 is TGTGCCAGTAGTCGGGACAGGGCCGGGTATGGCTACACCTTC. Residues: CASSRDRAGYGYTF.